The clone carrying this T cell receptor beta chain was seen only a few times. Germline CDR1 reads SGHTA; CDR2 reads FQGNSA. The CDR3 runs to 18 residues. V lost 2 bases, J lost 11 bases, and 19 bases stayed unmatched. The study recruited healthy Caucasian donors from Russia who were aged about 6 to 95. Each donor had approximately 10 milliliters of peripheral blood drawn. Alongside a J-beta primer mix, a sample-barcoded 5' primer served in a second PCR lasting 7 to 11 cycles. Every molecule of cDNA carried a tag from a template-switch adaptor with 12 random nucleotides. TCRdb re-called the 5' RACE reads with MiXCR, one entry per CDR3 protein. The sample has hundreds of thousands of distinct CDR3 sequences, less than 45% seen once. The data were obtained in a study of blood T cells in healthy people across ages.

The source of this sequence is a man older than 75 in good health. The V call is TRBV7-2, the J call TRBJ2-5; TRBD2 agrees at 11 bases. Sequencing was carried out using blood. This CDR3 is CASSLKASGGTYRGEQYF. Written as DNA, the CDR3 is TGTGCCAGCAGCTTAAAGGCTAGCGGGGGGACCTATAGGGGTGAGCAGTACTTC.